This TCR beta chain originates from a study of blood T cell repertoires in COVID-19. Study-level information: The analysed material was cDNA or gDNA that came from T cells, B-cell-depleted T cells, or PBMCs.

Across 20 to 25 US areas, participants ranged in age from about 18 to 90 years. Profiled with immunoSEQ multiplex PCR; TCRdb holds only in-frame clones, not every one. Here the sample spans about 280,000 clones, around 83% being singletons. Sequencing was performed on PBMCs or T cells enriched from blood (not recorded which). This TCR was sampled from a man aged 35-49 years who had been exposed to COVID-19.

The CDR3 DNA sequence: TGTGCCCATGGCGGAAGCCAAGAGACCCAGTACTTC. Encoded protein: CAHGGSQETQYF. This rearrangement joins TRBV2 to TRBJ2-5; no reliable D call. Looked up from germline, CDR1 is SNHLY and CDR2 is FYNNEI. Trimming stripped 11 bases from V and 1 base from J, with 11 bases between. This CDR3 has 12 residues.